Shown below are 21 T cell receptor beta chains from a single sample sequenced in a study of blood T cell repertoires in COVID-19. The protocol was immunoSEQ multiplex PCR, while the TCRdb copy is restricted to in-frame clones and leaves out a portion. The sample contains 210,000 or so clones, roughly 85% of which appear only once. Material: peripheral blood. Receptor source: a man aged 45-65 years with COVID-19, enrolled during active disease.

J is TRBJ2-7 and V is TRBV28; 9 nucleotides line up with TRBD2. Losses at the gene ends were 4 bases for V and 4 bases for J; bases not matched to a gene: 8. The length of the CDR3 is 15 residues. CDR1 MDHEN and CDR2 SYDVKM come from the germline V gene. CDR3 coding DNA: TGTGCCAGCAGTTCCCCAGCGGGGGGTTTATACGAGCAGTACTTC. Translated, it gives CASSSPAGGLYEQYF.

The CDR3 reads CASSRDRGSYGYTF. CDR3 DNA sequence: TGTGCCAGCAGTAGGGACAGGGGGTCCTATGGCTACACCTTC. The chain joins TRBV27 to TRBJ1-2; 11 bases map to TRBD1. The J segment lost 4 bases and the V segment lost 5 bases, leaving 3 bases of the junction unmatched. The V gene's germline CDR1 is MNHEY and CDR2 SMNVEV (reference sequence). The CDR3 is 14 amino acids.

The genes are TRBV2 and TRBJ2-2; 7 bases fit TRBD2. In germline, CDR1 is SNHLY, CDR2 FYNNEI. CDR3 length: 18 residues. Trimming cost V 6 bases and J 5 bases; bases outside gene matches: 18. CDR3 sequence reads: CASSAIGPGGGGTGELFF. DNA for the CDR3: TGTGCCAGCAGCGCAATAGGTCCTGGTGGGGGAGGGACCGGGGAGCTGTTTTTT.

The sample holds one count of this clone. The chain joins TRBV7-6 to TRBJ1-1; no definite D call. Germline V gives CDR1 SGHVS, CDR2 FNYEAQ. The CDR3 runs to 14 residues. Trimming took 1 base from V and 1 from J, leaving 7 bases between them. CDR3 protein: CASSLGSGNTEAFF. CDR3 DNA sequence: TGTGCCAGCAGCTTAGGGTCAGGGAACACTGAAGCTTTCTTT.

V usage is TRBV7-2 and J usage is TRBJ2-7; 9 nucleotides align to TRBD2. V lost 1 base to trimming and J lost 3 bases; unmatched junction nucleotides: 1. Germline-derived CDR1 and CDR2 are SGHTA and FQGNSA. CDR3 length: 14 residues. As DNA, the CDR3 is TGTGCCAGCAGCTTAGGTAGCGGGGGCTACGAGCAGTACTTC. It specifies CASSLGSGGYEQYF.

The chain links TRBV7-2 to TRBJ1-1, with D unclear. The CDR3 length is 14 residues. CDR1 is SGHTA and CDR2 is FQGNSA in the germline V gene. V was cut by 2 bases and J by 4 bases, with 11 bases left in between. This chain's CDR3 is CASSLKGGGTEAFF. Written as DNA, the CDR3 is TGTGCCAGCAGCTTAAAGGGAGGCGGCACTGAAGCTTTCTTT.

A few counts support this clone. The CDR3 nucleotides are TGTGCCAGCAGTCAGACCGGGACTAGCAGGTACGAGCAGTACTTC. It yields the protein CASSQTGTSRYEQYF. The gene calls are TRBV3-1 (or the pseudogene TRBV3-2) and TRBJ2-7, with TRBD2 identical over 9 bases. In germline, CDR1 is LGHDT, CDR2 YNNKEL (reference sequence). CDR3 size: 15 residues. Losses at the gene ends were 6 bases for V and 4 bases for J; bases not matched to a gene: 10.

CDR3 residues: CASSLGLAGVTDTQYF. The CDR3 DNA is TGTGCCAGCAGCTTAGGACTAGCGGGAGTCACAGATACGCAGTATTTT. J is TRBJ2-3 and V is TRBV11-2; 12 positions agree with TRBD2. There are 16 residues in the CDR3. Trimming took 1 base from V and 2 from J; bases not matched to a gene: 1. The V gene's germline CDR1 is SGHAT and CDR2 FQNNGV.

The chain carries TRBV18 and TRBJ1-3, with TRBD1 matching over 8 bases. Germline lookup yields CDR1 KGHSH and CDR2 LQKENI. J lost 0 bases, V lost 3 bases, and 7 bases had no gene match. The CDR3 consists of 17 residues. The CDR3 sequence is CASSPGTGFSSGNTIYF. CDR3 bases: TGTGCCAGCTCACCCGGGACAGGCTTTAGCTCTGGAAACACCATATATTTT.

Turning to this clone: At one end, the junction sequence differs from germline, possibly due to a read error. The same CDR3 arises from other DNA sequences in this sample as well. CDR3 nucleotides: TGTGCCAGCAGGCGACAGGGGGCCGGTGAGCTGTTTTTT. Protein sequence: CASRRQGAGELFF. The chain combines TRBV6-5 with TRBJ2-2; 10 bases align to TRBD1. This CDR3 is 13 amino acids long. The germline V gene encodes CDR1 MNHEY and CDR2 SVGAGI.

V is TRBV20-1 and J is TRBJ2-7; D remains ambiguous. This CDR3 region has 10 residues. The germline V gene encodes CDR1 DFQATT and CDR2 SNEGSKA (reference sequence). Trimming removed 5 bases at V and 7 bases at J, with 9 bases between. DNA for the CDR3: TGCAGTGCTCGTCTATGGGAGCAGTACTTC. Encoded protein: CSARLWEQYF.

The rearrangement uses TRBV9 and TRBJ2-3; 9 positions agree with TRBD2. The CDR3 totals 16 residues. Per germline, CDR1 SGDLS and CDR2 YYNGEE. V gave up 0 bases and J gave up 9 bases; unmatched junction bases: 11. CDR3 protein: CASSVAASGTRETQYF. In nucleotides, the CDR3 is TGTGCCAGCAGCGTAGCGGCTAGCGGGACCCGGGAGACGCAGTATTTT.

The J gene is TRBJ2-3, the V gene TRBV5-1, with 11 positions matching TRBD2. Germline V gives CDR1 SGHRS, CDR2 YFSETQ. J lost 2 bases, V lost 6 bases, and 11 bases had no gene match. The CDR3 length is 17 residues. The CDR3 region is CASTSLASGGTTDTQYF. CDR3 DNA: TGCGCCAGCACCTCCCTGGCTAGCGGGGGGACCACAGATACGCAGTATTTT.

V usage is TRBV4-3 and J usage is TRBJ2-1; the match to TRBD2 covers 7 bases. V gave up 4 bases and J gave up 6 bases; unmatched junction bases: 6. Germline CDR1 and CDR2: LGHNA and YSLEER. The CDR3 totals 14 residues. Here the CDR3 DNA reads TGCGCCAGCAGCCGGGACGGGGGGTTCAATGAGCAGTTCTTC. It yields the protein CASSRDGGFNEQFF.

The sample holds a few counts of this clone. The rearrangement joins TRBV2 to TRBJ1-4; 9 bases line up with TRBD1. Germline values: CDR1 SNHLY, CDR2 FYNNEI. With V trimmed by 5 bases and J by 8 bases, 6 bases remained unmatched. This CDR3 comprises 14 residues. The CDR3 spells CASSHRGLKEKLFF. For the CDR3, the DNA is TGTGCCAGCAGTCACAGGGGGCTTAAGGAAAAACTGTTTTTT.

The chain uses TRBV24-1 and TRBJ2-1; D might be TRBD2 (7 bases). V was cut by 3 bases and J by 7 bases, with 21 bases left in between. Germline V gene data show CDR1 as KGHDR and CDR2 as SFDVKD. The CDR3 totals 17 residues. CDR3 bases: TGTGCCACCAGTGATAACCCGGGGGCGGGGGCAGGTAATGAGCAGTTCTTC. This encodes CATSDNPGAGAGNEQFF.

The chain recombines TRBV5-4 with TRBJ2-6; a possible D gene is TRBD2 (6 bases). The CDR3 spans 13 residues. Germline V lookup: CDR1 SGHNT, CDR2 YYREEE (reference sequence). The ends were cut back, 4 bases at V and 9 bases at J, with 11 bases in the middle. CDR3 sequence reads: CASSARGINVLTF. The CDR3 DNA follows: TGTGCCAGCAGCGCACGGGGGATCAACGTCCTGACTTTC.

This clone was picked up one time. The V call is TRBV30, the J call TRBJ1-1; weak D call: TRBD1 (6 bases). Germline V gives CDR1 GTSNPN, CDR2 SVGIG (reference sequence). The V and J ends lost 3 bases and 0 bases respectively, with 8 bases between them. The CDR3 extends over 13 amino acids. The chain's CDR3 is CAWSRGLNTEAFF. The DNA for the CDR3 is TGTGCCTGGAGCAGGGGCCTGAACACTGAAGCTTTCTTT. Variable domain in full (rest from reference TRBV30 and TRBJ1-1): SQTIHQWPATLVQPVGSPLSLECTVEGTSNPNLYWYRQAAGRGLQLLFYSVGIGQISSEVPQNLSASRPQDRQFILSSKKLLLSDSGFYLCAWSRGLNTEAFFGQGTRLTVV.

V is TRBV10-3 and J is TRBJ1-2; maybe TRBD1 (5 bases). The V gene's germline CDR1 is ENHRY and CDR2 SYGVKD. The CDR3 contains 14 residues. V dropped 5 bases and J dropped 3 bases, with 13 bases sitting between them. CDR3 sequence (DNA): TGTGCCATCAGTAGGGCAGGGTTGGACTATGGCTACACCTTC. It translates to CAISRAGLDYGYTF.

The V call is TRBV30, the J call TRBJ2-2; 9 bases fit TRBD1. Trimming cost V 0 bases and J 4 bases; bases outside gene matches: 6. CDR3 length: 16 residues. CDR1 and CDR2 (germline): GTSNPN, SVGIG (reference sequence). This CDR3 reads CAWSVQWTGVTGELFF. CDR3 DNA: TGTGCCTGGAGTGTACAATGGACAGGGGTCACCGGGGAGCTGTTTTTT.

This chain links TRBV10-3 with TRBJ1-2; D gene ambiguous. Germline V gene lookup returns CDR1 ENHRY and CDR2 SYGVKD. Trimming took 0 bases from V and 4 from J, leaving 18 bases between them. This CDR3 has 17 residues. CDR3 in amino acids: CAISESVSAIPLYGYTF. CDR3 nucleotides: TGTGCCATCAGTGAGTCAGTATCTGCTATTCCCCTCTATGGCTACACCTTC.